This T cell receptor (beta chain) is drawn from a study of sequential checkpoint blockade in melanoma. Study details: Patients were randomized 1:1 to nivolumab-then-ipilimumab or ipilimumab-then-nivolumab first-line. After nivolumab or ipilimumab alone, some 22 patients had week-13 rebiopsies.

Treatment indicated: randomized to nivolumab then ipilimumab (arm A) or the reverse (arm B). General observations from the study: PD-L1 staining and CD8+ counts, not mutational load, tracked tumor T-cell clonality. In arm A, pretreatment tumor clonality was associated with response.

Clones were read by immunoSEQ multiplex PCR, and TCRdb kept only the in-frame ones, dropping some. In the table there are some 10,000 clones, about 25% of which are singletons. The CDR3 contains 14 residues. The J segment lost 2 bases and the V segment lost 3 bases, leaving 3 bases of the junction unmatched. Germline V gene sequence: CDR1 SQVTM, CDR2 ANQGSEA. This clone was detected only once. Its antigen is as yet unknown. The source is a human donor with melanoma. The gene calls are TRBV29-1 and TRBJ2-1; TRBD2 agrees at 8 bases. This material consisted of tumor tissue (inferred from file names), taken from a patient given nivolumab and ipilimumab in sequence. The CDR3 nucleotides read TGCAGCGTTGATCGGCGGGGGGCCTACAATGAGCAGTTCTTC. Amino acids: CSVDRRGAYNEQFF.